These T cell receptor beta chains were read from a single sample in a study of beta chain features in type 1 diabetes. The assay was immunoSEQ multiplex PCR, and TCRdb's table has in-frame clones only and misses some. This sample has under 250,000 clones, with 13% to 15% found just once. Input material: naive CD4+ T cells from blood. These receptors were obtained from a woman in her forties in good health. CDR3s include the opening cysteine and the closing phenylalanine or tryptophan.

J gene | V gene | CDR3 length | CDR3 protein
TRBJ2-1 | TRBV9 | 14 | CASSAGLGSNEQFF
TRBJ1-4 | TRBV11-2 | 17 | CASSSGQGALTNEKLFF
TRBJ2-1 | TRBV2 | 16 | CASWGVRGSSYNEQFF
TRBJ2-2 | TRBV7-8 | 15 | CASSPDRANTGELFF
TRBJ2-7 | TRBV6-5 | 12 | CASSYMGGEQYF
TRBJ1-6 | TRBV7-9 | 12 | CASSYEKGPLHF
TRBJ2-3 | TRBV10-3 | 18 | CAISDPRPGLAGGDTQYF
TRBJ2-5 | TRBV9 | 15 | CASSVGGLAGETQYF
TRBJ2-2 | TRBV5-1 | 15 | CASTEADANTGELFF
TRBJ2-3 | TRBV29-1 | 14 | CSVARGLPTDTQYF
TRBJ1-5 | TRBV2 | 14 | CASSLDSSNQPQHF
TRBJ2-3 | TRBV9 | 18 | CASSVGPLAGRVTDTQYF
TRBJ2-1 | TRBV10-3 | 15 | CAISATTSGGVEQFF
TRBJ2-3 | TRBV7-9 | 15 | CASSLALGSKDTQYF